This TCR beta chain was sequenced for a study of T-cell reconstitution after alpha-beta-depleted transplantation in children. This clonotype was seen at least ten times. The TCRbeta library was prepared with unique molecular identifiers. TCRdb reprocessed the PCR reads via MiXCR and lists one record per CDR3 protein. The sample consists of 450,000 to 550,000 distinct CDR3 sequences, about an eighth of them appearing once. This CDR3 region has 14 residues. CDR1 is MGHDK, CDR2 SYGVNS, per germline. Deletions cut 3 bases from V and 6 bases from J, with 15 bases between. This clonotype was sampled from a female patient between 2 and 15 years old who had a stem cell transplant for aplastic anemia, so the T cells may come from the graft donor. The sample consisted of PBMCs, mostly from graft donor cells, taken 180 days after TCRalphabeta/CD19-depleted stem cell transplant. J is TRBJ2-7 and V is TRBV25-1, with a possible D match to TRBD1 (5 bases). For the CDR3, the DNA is TGTGCCAGCAGTGAGTACGACAGACTGAGCGAGCAGTACTTC. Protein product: CASSEYDRLSEQYF.